A single sample gave rise to the 6 T cell receptor beta chains below, sequenced in a study of breast tumors, draining lymph nodes, adjacent tissues. TCRdb itself ran the multiplex PCR reads through MiXCR, one entry per CDR3 protein. The data show 200,000 or so distinct CDR3 sequences, with roughly 31% seen just once and around 4.4% held by the top ten. Axillary draining lymph nodes of breast cancer patients supplied the node samples. Sequenced: axillary lymph node tissue. These receptor sequences come from a female donor with breast cancer. Some clones in this sample may be carry-over from other donors' samples.

The chain uses TRBV9 and TRBJ2-7, with 9 bases that match TRBD2. The germline V gene has CDR1 SGDLS and CDR2 YYNGEE. The CDR3 has 16 amino acids. Trimming at V came to 0 bases and at J to 3 bases, leaving 7 bases not matched to a gene. The CDR3 sequence is CASSVGLAGKNYEQYF. The CDR3 DNA follows: TGTGCCAGCAGCGTAGGGCTAGCGGGGAAGAACTACGAGCAGTACTTC.

V usage is TRBV29-1 and J usage is TRBJ1-2; possibly TRBD1 for D (5 bases). The CDR3 has 14 residues. V was cut by 8 bases and J by 3 bases, with 19 bases left in between. Germline CDR1 SQVTM, CDR2 ANQGSEA. CDR3: CSTGPGLVYYGYTF. In DNA form, the CDR3 reads TGCAGCACCGGGCCGGGGCTGGTGTACTATGGCTACACCTTC.

This clonotype showed up many times. The chain combines TRBV11-3 with TRBJ2-5; D remains ambiguous. Trimming removed 2 bases at V and 0 bases at J, with 4 bases between. The V gene's germline CDR1 is SGHNT and CDR2 YENEEA. The CDR3 totals 13 residues. The CDR3 sequence: CASSLTYQETQYF. DNA of the CDR3: TGTGCCAGCAGCTTAACGTACCAAGAGACCCAGTACTTC.

The rearrangement uses TRBV19 and TRBJ2-2, with 7 nucleotides matching TRBD1. Germline V gives CDR1 LNHDA, CDR2 SQIVND (reference sequence). The V and J ends lost 6 bases and 4 bases, in that order; junction bases with no gene match: 5. This CDR3 region has 14 residues. In nucleotides, the CDR3 is TGTGCCAGTAGAAGAGGGGGCGGCACCGGGGAGCTGTTTTTT. Translating gives CASRRGGGTGELFF.

This clonotype was seen a few times. A clone one base away is much larger, so this may be a read error. The chain is built from TRBV11-2 and TRBJ1-2; D might be TRBD1 (5 bases). The CDR3 is 17 residues long. The V and J ends lost 5 bases and 8 bases respectively, with 27 bases between them. CDR1 and CDR2 (germline): SGHAT, FQNNGV. The CDR3 DNA follows: TGTGCCAGCAGCCCTCTAGAGGAGGCCCGGGGGTTATGGGGCTACACCTTC. It specifies CASSPLEEARGLWGYTF.

V is TRBV4-1 and J is TRBJ1-5, with D unclear. Germline V CDR1 and CDR2: MGHRA, YSYEKL. The germline V and J ends were trimmed by 3 bases and 11 bases, with 11 bases remaining between them. The CDR3 has 12 amino acids. The chain's CDR3 is CASSQERETQHF. CDR3 in DNA: TGCGCCAGCAGCCAGGAACGGGAGACCCAGCATTTT.